The sequence of this T cell receptor beta chain was determined in a study of regulatory dendritic cells for organ transplantation. For the study at large: Regulatory dendritic cells were monocyte-derived, receiving vitamin D3 on days 0 and 4 and IL-10 on day 4. Day 6 dendritic cell cultures were stimulated with LPS.

Germline CDR1 is MNHNS and CDR2 is SASEGT. This CDR3 contains 14 residues. Study results and caveats: Regulatory dendritic cells appeared to expand memory CD8+ clones less than mature ones. Naive T cells showed high diversity, memory cells less, memory CD8+ least.

Note on this clone: Its antigen is as yet unknown.

Libraries were prepared by immunoSEQ multiplex PCR; TCRdb keeps only in-frame clonotypes and omits some of them. Of about 10,000 clones listed, approximately 84% are singletons. Allogeneic regulatory or mature dendritic cells were co-cultured for less than six days with CFSE-labeled sorted T cells at 1:10. The sample taken for sequencing was memory CD4+ T cells from blood cultured with dendritic cells. Regarding subset: CD45RO+ memory T cells. The genes are TRBV6-1 and TRBJ2-5; TRBD2 is a possible D gene (5 bases). The J call may be faulty, since TRBJ2-7 better matches the DNA end. The sequence was collected from a human donor in good health. This CDR3 is CASSEARGPYEQYF. For the CDR3, the DNA is TGTGCCAGCAGTGAAGCTAGAGGGCCCTACGAGCAGTACTTC.